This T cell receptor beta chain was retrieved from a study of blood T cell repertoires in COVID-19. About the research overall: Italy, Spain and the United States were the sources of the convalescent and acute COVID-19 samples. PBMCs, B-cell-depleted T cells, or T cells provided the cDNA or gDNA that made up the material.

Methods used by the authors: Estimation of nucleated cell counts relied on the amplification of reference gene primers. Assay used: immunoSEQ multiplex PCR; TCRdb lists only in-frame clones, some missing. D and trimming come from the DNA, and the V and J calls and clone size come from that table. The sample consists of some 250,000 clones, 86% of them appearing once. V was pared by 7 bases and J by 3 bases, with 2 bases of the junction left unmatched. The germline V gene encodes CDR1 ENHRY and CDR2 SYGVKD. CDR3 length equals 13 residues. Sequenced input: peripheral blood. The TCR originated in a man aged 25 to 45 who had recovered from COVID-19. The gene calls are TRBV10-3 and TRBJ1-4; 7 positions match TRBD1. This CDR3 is CAITDRANEKLFF. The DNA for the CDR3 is TGTGCCATCACCGACAGGGCTAATGAAAAACTGTTTTTT.